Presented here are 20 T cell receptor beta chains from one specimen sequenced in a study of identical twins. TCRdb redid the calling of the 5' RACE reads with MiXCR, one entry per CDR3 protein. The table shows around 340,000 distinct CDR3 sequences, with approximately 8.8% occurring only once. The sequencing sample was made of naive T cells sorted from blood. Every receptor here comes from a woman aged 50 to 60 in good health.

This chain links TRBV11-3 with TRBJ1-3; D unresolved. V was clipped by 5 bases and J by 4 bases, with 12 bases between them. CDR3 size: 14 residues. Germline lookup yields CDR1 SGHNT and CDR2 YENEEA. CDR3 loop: CASSLPNRGNTIYF. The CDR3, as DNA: TGTGCCAGCAGCCTACCGAATCGGGGAAACACCATATATTTT.

The CDR3 DNA sequence: TGTGCCAGCAGTACTCTAACCGGGACAGGGGTCAATGAGCAGTTCTTC. It yields the protein CASSTLTGTGVNEQFF. The chain carries TRBV6-6 and TRBJ2-1, with TRBD1 matching 10 bases. The CDR3 is made up of 16 amino acids. The ends lost 5 bases at V and 6 bases at J; junction bases unmatched: 10. CDR1 and CDR2 from the germline V gene are MNHNY and SVGAGI (reference sequence).

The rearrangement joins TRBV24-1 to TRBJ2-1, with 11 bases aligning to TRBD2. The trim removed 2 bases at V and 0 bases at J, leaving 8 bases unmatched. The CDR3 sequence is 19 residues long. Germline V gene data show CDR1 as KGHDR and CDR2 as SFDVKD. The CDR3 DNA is TGTGCCACCAGTGATTCTATGACTAGCGGGACGAGCTCCTACAATGAGCAGTTCTTC. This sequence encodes CATSDSMTSGTSSYNEQFF.

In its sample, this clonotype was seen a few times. The CDR3 DNA reads as TGTGCCAGCAGCGTAGCGGGAGGATGGAATGAGCAGTTCTTC. This codes for CASSVAGGWNEQFF. The V and J genes are TRBV9 and TRBJ2-1, with 7 bases matching TRBD2. The V and J ends lost 0 bases and 7 bases, in that order; junction bases with no gene match: 4. Germline CDR1 reads SGDLS; CDR2 reads YYNGEE. The CDR3 runs 14 residues.

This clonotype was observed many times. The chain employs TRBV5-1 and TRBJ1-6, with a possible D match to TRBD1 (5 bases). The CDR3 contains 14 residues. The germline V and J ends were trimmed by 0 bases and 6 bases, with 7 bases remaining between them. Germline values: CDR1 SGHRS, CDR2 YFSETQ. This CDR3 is CASSLDRSNSPLHF. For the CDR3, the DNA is TGCGCCAGCAGCTTGGACAGGAGTAATTCACCCCTCCACTTT.

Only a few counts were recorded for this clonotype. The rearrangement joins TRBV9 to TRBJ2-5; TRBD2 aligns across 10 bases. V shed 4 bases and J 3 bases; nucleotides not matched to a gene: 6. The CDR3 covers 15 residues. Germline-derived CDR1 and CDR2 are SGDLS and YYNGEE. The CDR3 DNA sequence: TGTGCCAGCAGCCCGCGGAGCGGGAGGGAAGAGACCCAGTACTTC. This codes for CASSPRSGREETQYF. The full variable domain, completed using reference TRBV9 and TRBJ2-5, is DSGVTQTPKHLITATGQRVTLRCSPRSGDLSVYWYQQSLDQGLQFLIQYYNGEERAKGNILERFSAQQFPDLHSELNLSSLELGDSALYFCASSPRSGREETQYFGPGTRLLVL.

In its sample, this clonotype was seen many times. The CDR3 DNA reads TGCGCCAGCAGCCCCCAGGGTCGTGAGCAGTTCTTC. Translation: CASSPQGREQFF. The rearrangement joins TRBV4-1 to TRBJ2-1; maybe TRBD1 (5 bases). This CDR3 region has 12 residues. V lost 4 bases, J lost 9 bases, and 10 bases lay in between. Germline V gene sequence: CDR1 MGHRA, CDR2 YSYEKL.

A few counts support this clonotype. The CDR3 DNA sequence: TGCAGCGTTTCGGGAGGGCCGGTCTATGAGCAGTTCTTC. It yields the protein CSVSGGPVYEQFF. The V and J genes are TRBV29-1 and TRBJ2-1; 8 nucleotides match TRBD2. Looked up from germline, CDR1 is SQVTM and CDR2 is ANQGSEA. The CDR3 has 13 residues. The V segment lost 5 bases and the J segment 8 bases; nucleotides outside the gene matches: 8.

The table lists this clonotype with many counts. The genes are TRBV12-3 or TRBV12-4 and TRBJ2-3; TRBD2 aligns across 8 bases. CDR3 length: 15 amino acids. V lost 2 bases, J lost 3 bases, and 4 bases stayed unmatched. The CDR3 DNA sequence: TGTGCCAGCAGTTTATTGGGACTAGAGACAGATACGCAGTATTTT. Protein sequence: CASSLLGLETDTQYF.

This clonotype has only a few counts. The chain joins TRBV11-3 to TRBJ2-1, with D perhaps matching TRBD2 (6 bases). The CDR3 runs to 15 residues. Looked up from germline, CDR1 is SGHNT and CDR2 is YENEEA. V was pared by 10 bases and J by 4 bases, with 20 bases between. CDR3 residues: CATSNERRAYNEQFF. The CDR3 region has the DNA TGTGCCACCTCAAATGAGCGGAGGGCGTACAATGAGCAGTTCTTC. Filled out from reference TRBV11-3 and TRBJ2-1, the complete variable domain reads EAGVVQSPRYKIIEKKQPVAFWCNPISGHNTLYWYLQNLGQGPELLIRYENEEAVDDSQLPKDRFSAERLKGVDSTLKIQPAELGDSAVYLCATSNERRAYNEQFFGPGTRLTVL.

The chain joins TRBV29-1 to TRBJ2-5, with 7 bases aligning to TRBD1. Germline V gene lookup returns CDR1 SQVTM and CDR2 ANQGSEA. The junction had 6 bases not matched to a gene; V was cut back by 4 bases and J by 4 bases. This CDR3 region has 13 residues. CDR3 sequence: CSVVKGARETQYF. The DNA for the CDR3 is TGCAGCGTTGTAAAGGGGGCTAGAGAGACCCAGTACTTC.

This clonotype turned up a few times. CDR3 coding DNA: TGCGCCAGCAGGGGTTCTGAAGCTTTCTTT. This translates into CASRGSEAFF. The V call is TRBV5-1, the J call TRBJ1-1; D ambiguous. The CDR3 is 10 residues long. The germline V gene encodes CDR1 SGHRS and CDR2 YFSETQ. The V end lost 5 bases, the J end lost 6 bases, and 5 bases lay between the germline ends.

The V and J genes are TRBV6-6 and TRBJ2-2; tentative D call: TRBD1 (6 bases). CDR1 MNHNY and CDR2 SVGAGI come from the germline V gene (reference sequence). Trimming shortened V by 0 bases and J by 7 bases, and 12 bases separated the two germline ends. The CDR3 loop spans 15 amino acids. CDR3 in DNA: TGTGCCAGCAGTTACTCGCCCACAGGGTTCGGGGAGCTGTTTTTT. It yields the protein CASSYSPTGFGELFF.

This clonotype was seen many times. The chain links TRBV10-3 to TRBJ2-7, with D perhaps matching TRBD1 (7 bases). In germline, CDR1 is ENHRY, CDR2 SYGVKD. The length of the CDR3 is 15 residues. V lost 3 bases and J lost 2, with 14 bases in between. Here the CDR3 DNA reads TGTGCCATCAGTGAACAGGGGTTAGCGGCCTACGAGCAGTACGTC. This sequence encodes CAISEQGLAAYEQYV.

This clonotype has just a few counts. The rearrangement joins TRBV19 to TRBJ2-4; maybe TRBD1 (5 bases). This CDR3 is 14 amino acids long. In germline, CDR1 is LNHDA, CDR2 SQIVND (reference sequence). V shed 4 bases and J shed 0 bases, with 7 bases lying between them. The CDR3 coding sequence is TGTGCCAGTAGTACTCAGGGAGCCAAAAACATTCAGTACTTC. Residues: CASSTQGAKNIQYF.

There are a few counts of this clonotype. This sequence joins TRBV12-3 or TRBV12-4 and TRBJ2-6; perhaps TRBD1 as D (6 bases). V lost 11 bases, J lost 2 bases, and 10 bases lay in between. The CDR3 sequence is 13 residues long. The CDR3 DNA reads TGTGCCCTGAAGGGGGCTGGGGCCAACGTCCTGACTTTC. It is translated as CALKGAGANVLTF.

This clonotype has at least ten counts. The CDR3 sequence is CASRKKEGGEKLFF. The CDR3 bases are TGTGCCAGCAGAAAAAAGGAGGGGGGCGAAAAACTGTTTTTT. This chain connects TRBV12-3 or TRBV12-4 to TRBJ1-4; weak D call: TRBD1 (6 bases). The CDR3 is 14 residues long. The germline V and J ends were trimmed by 6 bases and 8 bases, with 16 bases remaining between them.

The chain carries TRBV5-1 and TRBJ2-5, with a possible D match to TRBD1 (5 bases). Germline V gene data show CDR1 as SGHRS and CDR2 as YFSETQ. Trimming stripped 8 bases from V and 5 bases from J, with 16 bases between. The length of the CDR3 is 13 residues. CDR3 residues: CASEIRGGETQYF. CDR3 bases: TGCGCCAGTGAGATAAGGGGTGGCGAGACCCAGTACTTC. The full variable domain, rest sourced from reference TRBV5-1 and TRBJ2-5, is KAGVTQTPRYLIKTRGQQVTLSCSPISGHRSVSWYQQTPGQGLQFLFEYFSETQRNKGNFPGRFSGRQFSNSRSEMNVSTLELGDSALYLCASEIRGGETQYFGPGTRLLVL.

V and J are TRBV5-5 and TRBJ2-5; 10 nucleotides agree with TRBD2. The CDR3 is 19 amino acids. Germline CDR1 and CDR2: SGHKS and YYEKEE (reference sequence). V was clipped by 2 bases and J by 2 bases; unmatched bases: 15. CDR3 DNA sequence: TGTGCCAGCAGCTTTTTACCCCTAGCGGGAGTGAGTGGGCAAGAGACCCAGTACTTC. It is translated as CASSFLPLAGVSGQETQYF.

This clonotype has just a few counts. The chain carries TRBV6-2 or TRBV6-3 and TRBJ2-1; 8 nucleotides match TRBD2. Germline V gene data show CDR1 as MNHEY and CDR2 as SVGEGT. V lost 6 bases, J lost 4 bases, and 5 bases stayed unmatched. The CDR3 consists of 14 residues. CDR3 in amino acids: CASRELAVYNEQFF. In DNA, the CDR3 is TGTGCCAGCAGGGAACTAGCGGTATACAATGAGCAGTTCTTC.